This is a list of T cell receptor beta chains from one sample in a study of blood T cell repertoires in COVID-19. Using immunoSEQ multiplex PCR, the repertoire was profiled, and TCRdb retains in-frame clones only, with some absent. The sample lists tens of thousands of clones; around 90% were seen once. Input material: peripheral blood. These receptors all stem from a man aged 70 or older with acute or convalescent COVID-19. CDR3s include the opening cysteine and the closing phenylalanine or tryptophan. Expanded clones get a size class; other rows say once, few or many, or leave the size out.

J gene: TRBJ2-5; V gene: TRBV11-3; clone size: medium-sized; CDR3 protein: CASSLAEEGQETQYF
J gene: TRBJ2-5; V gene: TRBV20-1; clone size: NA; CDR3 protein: CSASKEGTSGETQYF
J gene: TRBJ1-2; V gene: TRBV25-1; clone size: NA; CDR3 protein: CASSADRATGYTF
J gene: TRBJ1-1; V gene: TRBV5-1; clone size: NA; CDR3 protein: CASSFTGQNTEAFF
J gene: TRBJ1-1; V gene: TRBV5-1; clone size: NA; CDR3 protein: CASTEPGLRFAEAFF
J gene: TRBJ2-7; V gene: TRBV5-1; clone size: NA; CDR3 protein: CASSLGTGGYEQYF
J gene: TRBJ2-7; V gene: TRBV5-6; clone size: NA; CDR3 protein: CASTTWDRVDYEQYF
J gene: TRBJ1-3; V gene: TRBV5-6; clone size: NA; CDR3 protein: CASSAGDTQGNTIYF
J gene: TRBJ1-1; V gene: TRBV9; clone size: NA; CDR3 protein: CASSATDRGEAFF
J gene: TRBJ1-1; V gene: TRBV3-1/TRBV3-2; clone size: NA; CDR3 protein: CASSQDFSVPKNTEAFF
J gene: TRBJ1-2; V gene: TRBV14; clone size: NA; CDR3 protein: CASSQDLTGGSYGYTF
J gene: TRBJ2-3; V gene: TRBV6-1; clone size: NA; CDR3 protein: CASSESPQLAGKPDTQYF
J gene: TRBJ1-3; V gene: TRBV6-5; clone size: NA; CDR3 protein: CASSLGGGQGATIYF
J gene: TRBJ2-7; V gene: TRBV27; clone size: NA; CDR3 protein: CASRGDRDEQYF
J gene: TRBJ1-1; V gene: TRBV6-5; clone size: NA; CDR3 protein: CASSYGTPGPTEAFF
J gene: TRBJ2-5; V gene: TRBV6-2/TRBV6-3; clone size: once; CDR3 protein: CASSYQNGLAAQETQYF
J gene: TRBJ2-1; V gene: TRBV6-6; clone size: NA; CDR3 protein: CASSYRDSSYNEQFF
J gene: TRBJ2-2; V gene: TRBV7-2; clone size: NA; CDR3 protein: CASSLLVPGELFF
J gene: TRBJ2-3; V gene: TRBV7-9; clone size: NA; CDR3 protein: CASSLSTGAPDTQYF
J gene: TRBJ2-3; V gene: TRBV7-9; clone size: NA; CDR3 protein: CASSFRDSHRDTQYF
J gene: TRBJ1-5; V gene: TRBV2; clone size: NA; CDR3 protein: CASSGTGGNQPQHF
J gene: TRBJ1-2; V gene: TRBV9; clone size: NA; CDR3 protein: CASSVDRGRGYTF
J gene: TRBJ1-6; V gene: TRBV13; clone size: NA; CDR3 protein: CASSSVTGDVSPLHF
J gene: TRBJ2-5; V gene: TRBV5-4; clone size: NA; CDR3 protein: CASSRDLAGVQETQYF
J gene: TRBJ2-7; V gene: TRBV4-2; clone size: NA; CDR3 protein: CASSQDLSQGAYEQYF
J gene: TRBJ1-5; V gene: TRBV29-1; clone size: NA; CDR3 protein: CSGRRGIIRAALLGNQPQHF
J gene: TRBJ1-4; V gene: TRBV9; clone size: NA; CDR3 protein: CASSLASGTNEKLFF
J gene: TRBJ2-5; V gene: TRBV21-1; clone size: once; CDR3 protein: CASSKEGAGGEETQYF